Here is one T cell receptor (beta chain) with its context. The target antigen is unknown. The junction does not match germline at one end; this may be a read error. The sample originates from a study of T cell responses to AZD1222 COVID-19 vaccine. Study outcomes and limitations: Recipients of AZD1222 seropositive at baseline numbered only 6 or 7. The sample set comprised mostly white British donors with more females, and clonal diversity was possibly underestimated. Vaccination with two AZD1222 doses was followed by a rise in Spike-specific TCR breadth and depth.

Some clones are missing from TCRdb's copy, which holds only in-frame ones; the method was immunoSEQ multiplex PCR. The sample carries about 190,000 clones, 87% recorded once. This CDR3 comprises 13 residues. CDR1 is MNHEY and CDR2 is SMNVEV in the germline V gene (reference sequence). This sample comprised peripheral blood, obtained on day 0 of MenACWY control vaccination. The receptor comes from an adult in good health. The V and J genes are TRBV27 and TRBJ1-2; D is unclear. CDR3 sequence: CASSPLDSYGCTF. CDR3 DNA: TGTGCCAGCAGCCCCCTAGATTCCTATGGCTGCACCTTC.